The sequence of this T cell receptor (beta chain) was determined in a study of cytomegalovirus exposure and HLA in healthy donors. V was pared by 0 bases and J by 4 bases, with 12 bases between. CDR3 length: 15 residues. Germline CDR1 reads SGHDN; CDR2 reads FVKESK. This PCR relied on a set of 60 Vbeta primers and 13 Jbeta primers. Data came from immunoSEQ multiplex PCR; TCRdb stores just in-frame clones and leaves some out. The sample lists approximately 190,000 clones, about 84% occurring once. The sample comprised PBMCs. This rearrangement joins TRBV14 to TRBJ2-5; possibly TRBD2 for D (5 bases). The receptor was derived from a man in his forties or fifties in good health and CMV-seronegative. The CDR3 loop is CASSQETAGRETQYF. CDR3 DNA: TGTGCCAGCAGCCAAGAGACGGCGGGCAGAGAGACCCAGTACTTC. The complete variable domain, with remaining parts taken from reference TRBV14 and TRBJ2-5, reads EAGVTQFPSHSVIEKGQTVTLRCDPISGHDNLYWYRRVMGKEIKFLLHFVKESKQDESGMPNNRFLAERTGGTYSTLKVQPAELEDSGVYFCASSQETAGRETQYFGPGTRLLVL.